This TCR beta chain was retrieved from a study of cytomegalovirus exposure and HLA in healthy donors. General study points: Researchers reported that a few CMV-associated chains were confirmed in vitro as CMV antigen-specific. TCR beta sequences reportedly predicted most subjects' HLA-A and HLA-B alleles accurately.

In regard to this clone: Its antigen is still unknown.

Amplification used 60 Vbeta primers and 13 Jbeta primers. The protocol was immunoSEQ multiplex PCR, while the TCRdb copy is restricted to in-frame clones and leaves out a portion. The sample consists of about 140,000 clones, just over 65% of them appearing once. Germline lookup yields CDR1 SGHNT and CDR2 YYREEE (reference sequence). V dropped 3 bases and J dropped 5; count of bases not matched to a gene: 4. The CDR3 is 13 amino acids. Sequences were obtained from PBMCs. The receptor was derived from an older woman in good health and CMV-seronegative. V is TRBV5-4 and J is TRBJ1-2; 7 bases fit TRBD1. CDR3 nucleotide sequence: TGTGCCAGCAGCTCCCGGGACAGTTATGGCTACACCTTC. Translation: CASSSRDSYGYTF.